The next 12 T cell receptor beta chains were all read from a single sample in a study of T cell clones after liver transplantation. Data came from immunoSEQ multiplex PCR; TCRdb stores just in-frame clones and leaves some out. Of more than 45,000 clones in the sample, 70% were seen once. The specimen comprised CD4+ T cells from blood, sampled at the roughly 15-month timepoint. The receptors stem from a human patient who received a liver transplant. Certain T cells may be donor cells from the graft.

Here the CDR3 reads CASSLDSPGTDTQYF. The CDR3 bases are TGCGCCAGCAGCTTAGACAGCCCGGGCACAGATACGCAGTATTTT. V usage is TRBV5-1 and J usage is TRBJ2-3; possible D gene TRBD1, 5 bases. Trimming stripped 2 bases from V and 1 base from J, with 11 bases between. This CDR3 has 15 residues. Per germline, CDR1 SGHRS and CDR2 YFSETQ.

The rearrangement links TRBV7-9 to TRBJ2-5; D is ambiguous. V was shortened by 1 base and J by 0 bases, with 9 bases between the two germline ends. The CDR3 consists of 15 residues. CDR1 SEHNR and CDR2 FQNEAQ come from the germline V gene (reference sequence). The CDR3 sequence is CASSLVVGYQETQYF. In nucleotides, the CDR3 is TGTGCCAGCAGCTTAGTTGTAGGGTACCAAGAGACCCAGTACTTC.

The chain joins TRBV28 to TRBJ1-2; TRBD1 matches at 7 bases. Germline V gene data show CDR1 as MDHEN and CDR2 as SYDVKM. V lost 2 bases and J lost 6; bases outside the gene matches: 6. This CDR3 region has 14 residues. The chain's CDR3 is CASSLVDRVDGYTF. The CDR3 DNA follows: TGTGCCAGCAGTTTAGTCGACAGGGTCGATGGCTACACCTTC.

CDR3 sequence (DNA): TGTGCCAGCAGTTTTGGGAGCTCTGGGGCCAACGTCCTGACTTTC. This codes for CASSFGSSGANVLTF. V usage is TRBV7-9 and J usage is TRBJ2-6; possible D gene TRBD2, 5 bases. The germline V gene encodes CDR1 SEHNR and CDR2 FQNEAQ (reference sequence). The CDR3 totals 15 residues. Trimming cost V 6 bases and J 0 bases, with 9 bases left between them.

The genes are TRBV5-1 and TRBJ2-1; 10 nucleotides agree with TRBD2. The CDR3 is 16 amino acids. V lost 6 bases to trimming and J lost 6 bases; unmatched junction nucleotides: 12. Germline CDR1 reads SGHRS; CDR2 reads YFSETQ. This CDR3 is CASTLLEIAGGNEQFF. In DNA, the CDR3 is TGCGCCAGCACCCTCCTCGAAATAGCGGGGGGCAATGAGCAGTTCTTC.

J is TRBJ2-5 and V is TRBV5-6; no reliable D call. The CDR3 totals 10 residues. Germline assignment: CDR1 SGHDT and CDR2 YYEEEE. V lost 10 bases, J lost 5 bases, and 9 bases lay in between. This chain's CDR3 is CASALETQYF. CDR3 sequence (DNA): TGTGCCTCGGCCCTTGAGACCCAGTACTTC.

The chain couples TRBV7-9 to TRBJ1-5; TRBD1 might be the D (5 bases). CDR3 length: 15 amino acids. The V gene lost 4 bases and the J gene lost 2 bases, with 12 bases spanning the gap. Germline lookup yields CDR1 SEHNR and CDR2 FQNEAQ (reference sequence). CDR3 bases: TGTGCCAGCAGCTCACAGGCTGGGGGCAATCAGCCCCAGCATTTT. It yields the protein CASSSQAGGNQPQHF.

The chain couples TRBV9 to TRBJ1-1, with 8 nucleotides matching TRBD1. The CDR3 sequence is 17 residues long. The V segment lost 3 bases and the J segment 3 bases; nucleotides outside the gene matches: 13. The V gene's germline CDR1 is SGDLS and CDR2 YYNGEE. CDR3 sequence reads: CASSGRRSGGQYTEAFF. Written as DNA, the CDR3 is TGTGCCAGCAGCGGACGCCGATCAGGGGGCCAATACACTGAAGCTTTCTTT.

V usage is TRBV10-1 and J usage is TRBJ1-5, with D unclear. The V end lost 2 bases, the J end lost 7 bases, and 12 bases lay between the germline ends. CDR1 is WNHNN and CDR2 is SYGVQD in the germline V gene (reference sequence). The CDR3 extends over 14 amino acids. The CDR3 region has the DNA TGCGCCAGCAGTGAGACGTGGATAGGACAGCCCCAGCATTTT. This translates into CASSETWIGQPQHF.

The J gene is TRBJ1-5, the V gene TRBV19; D possibly corresponds to TRBD1 (6 bases). The CDR3 loop spans 15 amino acids. V lost 6 bases to trimming and J lost 1 base, with 13 bases between them. Germline V gives CDR1 LNHDA, CDR2 SQIVND (reference sequence). The CDR3 DNA sequence: TGTGCCAGTAGCGACCTACAGGGAAGCAATCAGCCCCAGCATTTT. This translates into CASSDLQGSNQPQHF.

The count of this clone is one. This rearrangement joins TRBV18 to TRBJ1-1; 9 bases map to TRBD1. Germline loops: CDR1 KGHSH, CDR2 LQKENI. The CDR3 sequence is 13 residues long. V trimming: 4 bases; J trimming: 5 bases; junction bases outside the gene matches: 2. The CDR3 coding sequence is TGTGCCAGCTCACTAGGGACAGGGACTGAAGCTTTCTTT. Protein sequence: CASSLGTGTEAFF.

This chain connects TRBV19 to TRBJ1-2, with a possible D match to TRBD1 (5 bases). The CDR3 covers 11 residues. Per germline, CDR1 LNHDA and CDR2 SQIVND (reference sequence). V dropped 5 bases and J dropped 7 bases, with 8 bases sitting between them. The CDR3 DNA sequence: TGTGCCAGTAGTGTAGGGGTTGGCTACACCTTC. Its protein is CASSVGVGYTF.